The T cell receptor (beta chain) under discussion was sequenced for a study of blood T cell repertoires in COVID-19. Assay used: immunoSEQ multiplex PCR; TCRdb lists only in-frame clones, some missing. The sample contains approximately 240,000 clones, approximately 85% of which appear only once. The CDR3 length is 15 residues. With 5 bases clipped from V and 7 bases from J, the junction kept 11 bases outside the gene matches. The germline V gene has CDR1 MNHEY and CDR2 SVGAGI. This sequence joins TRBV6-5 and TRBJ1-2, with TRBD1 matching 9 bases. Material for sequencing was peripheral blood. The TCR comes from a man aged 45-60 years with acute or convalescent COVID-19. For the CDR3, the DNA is TGTGCCAGCAGTAACCCGGGACAGGGAGCGTTTGGCTACACCTTC. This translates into CASSNPGQGAFGYTF.